This T cell receptor beta chain is from a study of regulatory T cells in long-lasting Graves disease. Many counts were recorded for this clonotype. Antigen: not known. In building TCR beta libraries, iRepertoire HTBI primers were used together with Arm-PCR of CDR3 regions. TCRdb re-derived calls from the multiplex PCR reads in MiXCR, one entry per CDR3 protein. The sample lists fewer than 600,000 distinct CDR3 sequences, around a fifth occurring once. The time point is: persistent/refractory GD, antithyroid drugs over 5 years with positive TRAb. From RNA extracted from PBMCs, the TCR library was made. The study's findings and limits: Favoring TRBV28, TRBJ1-2 and TRBJ2-5 was a feature seen in persistent disease. Study of thyroid tissue was not done, with only peripheral blood studied.

Germline V lookup: CDR1 SQVTM, CDR2 ANQGSEA. Unmatched junction bases numbered 4, after V lost 4 bases and J lost 8 bases. The CDR3 runs to 11 residues. The chain recombines TRBV29-1 with TRBJ1-1; 7 nucleotides agree with TRBD1. The source material was peripheral blood mononuclear cells (PBMCs), sampled when the disease was refractory, from a patient treated with antithyroid drugs. This clonotype was obtained from a female donor with Graves disease. In DNA, the CDR3 is TGCAGCGTTGGTAGGGGGCCGGAAGCTTTCTTT. Translated: CSVGRGPEAFF. The full variable domain, in which reference TRBV29-1 and TRBJ1-1 provide the parts outside the CDR3, is SAVISQKPSRDICQRGTSLTIQCQVDSQVTMMFWYRQQPGQSLTLIATANQGSEATYESGFVIDKFPISRPNLTFSTLTVSNMSPEDSSIYLCSVGRGPEAFFGQGTRLTVV.